Sequencing of this T cell receptor beta chain was carried out in a study of CD8 T cells in Susac syndrome. The overall study: Blood was drawn from Susac syndrome patients while they were therapy-naive, on corticosteroids, or on intravenous immunoglobulin alone. Study-wide results and limits: Clonal expansion was absent from the CD4+ T cell repertoires in Susac syndrome.

Sequencing targeted TCR beta in blood CD8+ and CD4+ T cells. The CD8+ and CD4+ T cells were negatively isolated, with the TEMRA cells enriched by FACS. The authors reverse transcribed roughly 0.5 to 1 ug RNA with random hexamers. TCRdb re-derived calls from the immunoSEQ multiplex PCR reads in MiXCR, one entry per CDR3 protein. The sample shows under 200,000 distinct CDR3 sequences, under 95% of them seen only once. Concerning this clonotype: The antigen is not known.

Sequencing was performed on CD4+ T cells from PBMCs. The sequence derives from a human donor with Susac syndrome.

CDR3 in DNA: TGTGCCAGCAGCCTAGACAGGGAGCGACAGTACTTC. The encoded protein is CASSLDRERQYF. The chain links TRBV7-2 to TRBJ2-7; 7 nucleotides line up with TRBD1. V lost 5 bases to trimming and J lost 10 bases; unmatched junction nucleotides: 8. The length of the CDR3 is 12 residues. The germline V gene encodes CDR1 SGHTA and CDR2 FQGNSA.